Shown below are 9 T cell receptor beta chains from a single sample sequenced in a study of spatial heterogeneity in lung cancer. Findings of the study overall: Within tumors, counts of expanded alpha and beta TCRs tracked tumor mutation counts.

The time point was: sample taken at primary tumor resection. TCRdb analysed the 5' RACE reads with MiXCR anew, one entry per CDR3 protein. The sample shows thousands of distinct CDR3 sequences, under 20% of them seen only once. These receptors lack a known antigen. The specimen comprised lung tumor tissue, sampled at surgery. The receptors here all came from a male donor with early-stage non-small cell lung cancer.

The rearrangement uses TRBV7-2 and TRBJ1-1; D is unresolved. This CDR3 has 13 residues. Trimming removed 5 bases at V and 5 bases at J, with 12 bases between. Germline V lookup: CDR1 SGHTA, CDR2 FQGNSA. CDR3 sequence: CASSQSPMTEAFF. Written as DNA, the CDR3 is TGTGCCAGCAGCCAATCACCGATGACTGAAGCTTTCTTT. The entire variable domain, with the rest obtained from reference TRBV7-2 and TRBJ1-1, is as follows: GAGVSQSPSNKVTEKGKDVELRCDPISGHTALYWYRQSLGQGLEFLIYFQGNSAPDKSGLPSDRFSAERTGGSVSTLTIQRTQQEDSAVYLCASSQSPMTEAFFGQGTRLTVV.

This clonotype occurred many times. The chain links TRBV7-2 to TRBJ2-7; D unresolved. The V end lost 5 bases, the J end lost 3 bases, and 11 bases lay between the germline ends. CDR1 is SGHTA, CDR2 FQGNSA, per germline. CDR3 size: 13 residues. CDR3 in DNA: TGTGCCAGCAGCCCGGACGGATTCTACGAGCAGTACTTC. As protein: CASSPDGFYEQYF.

CDR3 DNA: TGTGCCAGCAGCCGGGGACAGCCCACAGATACGCAGTATTTT. Translated: CASSRGQPTDTQYF. The V call is TRBV7-2, the J call TRBJ2-3; 7 bases are a match to TRBD1. Germline V gene sequence: CDR1 SGHTA, CDR2 FQGNSA. V dropped 5 bases and J dropped 2; count of bases not matched to a gene: 4. The CDR3 contains 14 residues.

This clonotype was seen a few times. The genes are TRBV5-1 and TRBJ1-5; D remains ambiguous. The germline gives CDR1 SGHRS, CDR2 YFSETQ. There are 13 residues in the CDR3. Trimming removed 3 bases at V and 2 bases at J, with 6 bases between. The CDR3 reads CASSSRRNQPQHF. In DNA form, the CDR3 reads TGCGCCAGCAGCTCAAGGCGCAATCAGCCCCAGCATTTT.

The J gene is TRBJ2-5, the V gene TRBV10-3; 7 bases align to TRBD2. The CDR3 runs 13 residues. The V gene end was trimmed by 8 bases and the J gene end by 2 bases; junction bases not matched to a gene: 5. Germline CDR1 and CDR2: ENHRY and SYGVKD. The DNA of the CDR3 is TGTGCCATCGGGCGGGGGTCACAAGAGACCCAGTACTTC. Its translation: CAIGRGSQETQYF.

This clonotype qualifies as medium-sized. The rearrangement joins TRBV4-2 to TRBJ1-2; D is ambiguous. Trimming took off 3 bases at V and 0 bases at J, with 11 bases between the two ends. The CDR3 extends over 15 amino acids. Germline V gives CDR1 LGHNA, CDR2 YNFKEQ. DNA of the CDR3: TGTGCCAGCAGCCAGTCTCAGCGATCTAACTATGGCTACACCTTC. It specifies CASSQSQRSNYGYTF.

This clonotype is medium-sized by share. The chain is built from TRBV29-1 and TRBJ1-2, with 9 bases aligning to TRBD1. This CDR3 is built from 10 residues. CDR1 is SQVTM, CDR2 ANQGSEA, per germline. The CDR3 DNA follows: TGCTCGACAGGGGGTTATGGCTACACCTTC. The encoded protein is CSTGGYGYTF.

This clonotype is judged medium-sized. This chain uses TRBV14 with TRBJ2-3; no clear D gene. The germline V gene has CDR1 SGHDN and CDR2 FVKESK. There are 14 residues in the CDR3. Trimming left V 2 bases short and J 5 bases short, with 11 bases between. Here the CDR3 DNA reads TGTGCCAGCAGCCAACAGTGGATGTTAGATACGCAGTATTTT. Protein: CASSQQWMLDTQYF.

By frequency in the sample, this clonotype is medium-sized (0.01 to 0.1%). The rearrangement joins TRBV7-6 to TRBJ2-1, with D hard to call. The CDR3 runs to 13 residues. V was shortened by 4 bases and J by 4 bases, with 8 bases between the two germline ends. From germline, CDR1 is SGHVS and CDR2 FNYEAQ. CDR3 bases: TGTGCCAGCAGCTCCCAGACGTACAATGAGCAGTTCTTC. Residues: CASSSQTYNEQFF.